Each of the 27 T cell receptor beta chains below was sequenced from the same sample in a study of shared clonotypes between healthy human individuals. This table comes from immunoSEQ multiplex PCR, and its TCRdb copy is limited to in-frame clones, with some not included. Here the sample spans 550,000 to 800,000 clones, less than 95% being singletons. Input material: memory CD8+ T cells from PBMCs. Subset denoted: CD45RO+ cells pooled with CCR7-negative TemRA cells. The receptors originated from a young man in good health. Some clones in this sample may be carry-over from other donors' samples.

CDR3 amino acids: CASSELAGELFF. The DNA for the CDR3 is TGTGCCAGCAGTGAACTCGCCGGGGAGCTGTTTTTT. The V gene is TRBV9, the J gene TRBJ2-2; D unclear. The V end lost 5 bases, the J end lost 6 bases, and 8 bases lay between the germline ends. This CDR3 has 12 amino acids. The germline V gene has CDR1 SGDLS and CDR2 YYNGEE.

The CDR3 nucleotides are TGTGCCAGCAATATACTAGCGGGTGGTAGGTCAGGTGAGCAGTTCTTC. Translation: CASNILAGGRSGEQFF. The chain uses TRBV27 and TRBJ2-1; 9 bases map to TRBD2. Per the germline V gene, CDR1 is MNHEY and CDR2 is SMNVEV (reference sequence). This CDR3 comprises 16 residues. V lost 7 bases, J lost 9 bases, and 16 bases stayed unmatched.

This sequence joins TRBV6-1 and TRBJ2-7; D remains ambiguous. Germline lookup yields CDR1 MNHNS and CDR2 SASEGT. The CDR3 extends over 17 amino acids. V lost 3 bases and J lost 2, with 20 bases in between. CDR3 in DNA: TGTGCCAGCAGTGACTTCCCGGGCGGAGAGCCCACCTACGAGCAGTACTTC. Its translation: CASSDFPGGEPTYEQYF.

The chain links TRBV19 to TRBJ1-2; D uncertain. Trimming left V 7 bases short and J 4 bases short, with 16 bases between. Germline values: CDR1 LNHDA, CDR2 SQIVND (reference sequence). This CDR3 is 14 amino acids long. This CDR3 is CASTPGLSPYGYTF. The DNA of the CDR3 is TGTGCCAGTACTCCGGGATTGAGCCCCTATGGCTACACCTTC.

The V and J genes are TRBV9 and TRBJ1-2; the D gene is possibly TRBD1 (5 bases). V lost 4 bases to trimming and J lost 4 bases, with 20 bases between them. Germline V gene lookup returns CDR1 SGDLS and CDR2 YYNGEE. This CDR3 is 16 amino acids long. The chain's CDR3 is CASSPTWGKSVYGYTF. CDR3 DNA: TGTGCCAGCAGCCCCACCTGGGGCAAGTCCGTCTATGGCTACACCTTC.

This chain links TRBV28 with TRBJ1-5, with 8 bases identical to TRBD1. With 5 bases clipped from V and 5 bases from J, the junction kept 5 bases outside the gene matches. Per germline, CDR1 MDHEN and CDR2 SYDVKM. This CDR3 region has 14 residues. The CDR3 spells CASSGQGFDQPQHF. The DNA of the CDR3 is TGTGCCAGCAGTGGACAGGGATTCGATCAGCCCCAGCATTTT.

The J gene is TRBJ2-7, the V gene TRBV27; maybe TRBD2 (6 bases). The CDR3 sequence is 15 residues long. V dropped 5 bases and J dropped 1 base, with 15 bases sitting between them. Germline V gene lookup returns CDR1 MNHEY and CDR2 SMNVEV (reference sequence). CDR3 loop: CASSPTLGGSYEQYF. Written as DNA, the CDR3 is TGTGCCAGCAGTCCCACACTGGGGGGTTCCTACGAGCAGTACTTC.

This sequence joins TRBV15 and TRBJ1-2, with TRBD1 as a possible D gene (5 bases). V was clipped by 0 bases and J by 8 bases, with 13 bases between them. This CDR3 has 14 amino acids. Germline values: CDR1 LNHNV, CDR2 YYDKDF (reference sequence). Here the CDR3 reads CATSRDLSRDGYTF. DNA for the CDR3: TGTGCCACCAGCAGAGATCTGTCACGGGACGGCTACACCTTC. The full variable domain, its missing parts supplied by reference TRBV15 and TRBJ1-2, is DAMVIQNPRYQVTQFGKPVTLSCSQTLNHNVMYWYQQKSSQAPKLLFHYYDKDFNNEADTPDNFQSRRPNTSFCFLDIRSPGLGDTAMYLCATSRDLSRDGYTFGSGTRLTVV.

This chain joins TRBV4-1 and TRBJ1-1; 7 nucleotides line up with TRBD1. The junction had 7 bases not matched to a gene; V was cut back by 2 bases and J by 1 base. CDR1 MGHRA and CDR2 YSYEKL come from the germline V gene. The CDR3 length is 16 residues. CDR3 residues: CASSQTLGQPNTEAFF. The CDR3 nucleotides read TGCGCCAGCAGCCAAACCCTGGGACAGCCGAACACTGAAGCTTTCTTT.

V gene TRBV7-9 combines with J gene TRBJ1-1; 11 bases fit TRBD1. This CDR3 comprises 16 residues. The trim removed 5 bases at V and 4 bases at J, leaving 9 bases unmatched. CDR1 SEHNR and CDR2 FQNEAQ come from the germline V gene (reference sequence). The CDR3 bases are TGTGCCAGCAGCCAAAGGACAGGGGGCACGGCCACTGAAGCTTTCTTT. This gives the protein CASSQRTGGTATEAFF.

The V and J genes are TRBV11-2 and TRBJ2-5, with TRBD2 identical over 8 bases. Looked up from germline, CDR1 is SGHAT and CDR2 is FQNNGV. With V trimmed by 0 bases and J by 5 bases, 5 bases remained unmatched. This CDR3 is 15 amino acids long. DNA for the CDR3: TGTGCCAGCAGCTTAGATCCGACTAGCGTGGAGACCCAGTACTTC. Its translation is CASSLDPTSVETQYF.

This chain uses TRBV4-1 with TRBJ2-2; 8 nucleotides agree with TRBD2. Per the germline V gene, CDR1 is MGHRA and CDR2 is YSYEKL. The CDR3 sequence is 16 residues long. V trimming: 1 base; J trimming: 8 bases; junction bases outside the gene matches: 9. This chain's CDR3 is CASSQVDGRARGELFF. The CDR3 nucleotides read TGCGCCAGCAGCCAAGTAGACGGGAGGGCGAGGGGGGAGCTGTTTTTT.

V usage is TRBV19 and J usage is TRBJ1-5, with 9 bases aligning to TRBD1. Germline CDR1 LNHDA, CDR2 SQIVND (reference sequence). V shed 6 bases and J 6 bases; nucleotides not matched to a gene: 6. This CDR3 contains 14 residues. CDR3 protein: CASRRDRGSQPQHF. The CDR3 nucleotides are TGTGCCAGTAGGAGAGACAGGGGGTCTCAGCCCCAGCATTTT. Full variable domain (outside the CDR3, taken from reference TRBV19 and TRBJ1-5): DGGITQSPKYLFRKEGQNVTLSCEQNLNHDAMYWYRQDPGQGLRLIYYSQIVNDFQKGDIAEGYSVSREKKESFPLTVTSAQKNPTAFYLCASRRDRGSQPQHFGDGTRLSIL.

The chain is built from TRBV28 and TRBJ1-2; D is possibly TRBD1 (5 bases). V was clipped by 6 bases and J by 6 bases, with 17 bases between them. CDR1 and CDR2 (germline): MDHEN, SYDVKM. The CDR3 is 14 amino acids. The CDR3 coding sequence is TGTGCCAGCAGGCGTTCGGGGGGAATTAATGGCTACACCTTC. This gives the protein CASRRSGGINGYTF.

This rearrangement joins TRBV29-1 to TRBJ1-2; possible D gene TRBD1, 6 bases. Per germline, CDR1 SQVTM and CDR2 ANQGSEA. The CDR3 has 17 residues. The germline V and J ends were trimmed by 3 bases and 4 bases, with 24 bases remaining between them. The CDR3, as DNA: TGCAGCGTTGATTGGGGGGCGGAATCAGGGGCCCTCTATGGCTACACCTTC. Its protein is CSVDWGAESGALYGYTF.

This rearrangement joins TRBV4-2 to TRBJ2-2, with D maybe TRBD1 (6 bases). Per the germline V gene, CDR1 is LGHNA and CDR2 is YNFKEQ. V shed 0 bases and J shed 1 base, with 15 bases lying between them. The CDR3 has 18 residues. The CDR3 DNA is TGTGCCAGCAGCCAAGATGAATCAGGGGCGGTGAACACCGGGGAGCTGTTTTTT. It codes for CASSQDESGAVNTGELFF.

This chain links TRBV5-4 with TRBJ1-2; 9 bases are shared with TRBD1. The CDR3 totals 17 residues. V shed 4 bases and J 2 bases; nucleotides not matched to a gene: 12. Germline values: CDR1 SGHNT, CDR2 YYREEE (reference sequence). CDR3 sequence: CASSQGGTGIVNYGYTF. As DNA, the CDR3 is TGTGCCAGCAGCCAAGGTGGGACAGGGATAGTGAACTATGGCTACACCTTC. The complete variable domain, with remaining parts taken from reference TRBV5-4 and TRBJ1-2, reads ETGVTQSPTHLIKTRGQQVTLRCSSQSGHNTVSWYQQALGQGPQFIFQYYREEENGRGNFPPRFSGLQFPNYSSELNVNALELDDSALYLCASSQGGTGIVNYGYTFGSGTRLTVV.

This chain connects TRBV14 to TRBJ1-1; D is unclear. V lost 4 bases and J lost 9, with 15 bases in between. In germline, CDR1 is SGHDN, CDR2 FVKESK. This CDR3 comprises 13 residues. CDR3 sequence (DNA): TGTGCCAGCAGCCTTGGATCCTCCCCAAAAGCTTTCTTT. It is translated as CASSLGSSPKAFF.

The chain combines TRBV5-5 with TRBJ1-1; D is perhaps TRBD1 (5 bases). The CDR3 has 14 amino acids. CDR1 is SGHKS, CDR2 YYEKEE, per germline (reference sequence). The germline V and J ends were trimmed by 0 bases and 5 bases, with 11 bases remaining between them. The CDR3: CASSLGGKQTEAFF. CDR3 nucleotides: TGTGCCAGCAGCTTGGGGGGGAAGCAGACTGAAGCTTTCTTT.

The chain is built from TRBV6-1 and TRBJ2-7; D is undetermined. Germline V gene lookup returns CDR1 MNHNS and CDR2 SASEGT. V dropped 2 bases and J dropped 6 bases, with 23 bases sitting between them. The CDR3 runs 17 residues. As DNA, the CDR3 is TGTGCCAGCAGTGAACCCTCCGTTGGGTTCCGATTTGGCGAGCAGTACTTC. It translates to CASSEPSVGFRFGEQYF.

The gene calls are TRBV7-9 and TRBJ1-2; D perhaps matches TRBD1 (5 bases). The CDR3 runs 16 residues. Germline V gene lookup returns CDR1 SEHNR and CDR2 FQNEAQ (reference sequence). V was cut by 5 bases and J by 4 bases, with 20 bases left in between. The CDR3 here is CASSNLETASFYGYTF. The CDR3 region has the DNA TGTGCCAGCAGCAACCTCGAGACAGCCTCCTTCTATGGCTACACCTTC.

The chain is built from TRBV28 and TRBJ2-7, with 7 bases that match TRBD2. Trimming cost V 8 bases and J 0 bases; bases outside gene matches: 4. This CDR3 has 13 residues. Germline V gene data show CDR1 as MDHEN and CDR2 as SYDVKM. The CDR3 DNA is TGTGCCAGCTTACGGGAGGACTCCTACGAGCAGTACTTC. It yields the protein CASLREDSYEQYF.

V is TRBV27 and J is TRBJ2-1; the match to TRBD1 covers 9 bases. Trimming at V came to 6 bases and at J to 1 base, leaving 7 bases not matched to a gene. This CDR3 has 16 residues. The germline gives CDR1 MNHEY, CDR2 SMNVEV (reference sequence). The CDR3 reads CASRPDRGNSYNEQFF. In DNA, the CDR3 is TGTGCCAGCAGGCCGGACAGGGGTAATTCCTACAATGAGCAGTTCTTC.

The chain links TRBV6-5 to TRBJ2-1; maybe TRBD2 (6 bases). The CDR3 has 16 residues. Germline V gives CDR1 MNHEY, CDR2 SVGAGI. The V and J ends lost 3 bases and 6 bases respectively, with 18 bases between them. CDR3 in DNA: TGTGCCAGCAGTTATAGCATGGGGGAGGTCAGCAATGAGCAGTTCTTC. Translation gives CASSYSMGEVSNEQFF.

This CDR3 is CASSQDPLPGATYEQYF. DNA of the CDR3: TGCGCCAGCAGCCAAGACCCGCTTCCGGGCGCCACCTACGAGCAGTACTTC. The rearrangement joins TRBV4-1 to TRBJ2-7; D uncertain. CDR1 and CDR2 from the germline V gene are MGHRA and YSYEKL. The V and J ends lost 0 bases and 2 bases respectively, with 17 bases between them. The CDR3 length is 17 residues.

This chain uses TRBV6-5 with TRBJ2-2; the D is unclear. Trimming pared 8 bases from V and 7 bases from J, leaving 8 bases between. Germline V gene sequence: CDR1 MNHEY, CDR2 SVGAGI. The CDR3 covers 11 residues. Written as DNA, the CDR3 is TGTGCCAGCCTTGTAGACGGGGAGCTGTTTTTT. Translating gives CASLVDGELFF.

The gene calls are TRBV9 and TRBJ1-2, with 9 bases lining up with TRBD1. Germline-derived CDR1 and CDR2 are SGDLS and YYNGEE. This CDR3 is built from 18 residues. The junction had 17 bases not matched to a gene; V was cut back by 3 bases and J by 5 bases. The CDR3 sequence is CASSASWGDRVGLYGYTF. The CDR3 DNA reads TGTGCCAGCAGCGCGAGTTGGGGGGACAGGGTTGGTCTGTATGGCTACACCTTC.